This entry features one T cell receptor (beta chain) sequence. CDR3 length equals 13 residues. Trimming pared 4 bases from V and 6 bases from J, leaving 13 bases between. Per germline, CDR1 MNHEY and CDR2 SMNVEV (reference sequence). The record originates from a study of cytomegalovirus exposure and HLA in healthy donors. PCR employed 60 Vbeta and 13 Jbeta primers. This table comes from immunoSEQ multiplex PCR, and its TCRdb copy is limited to in-frame clones, with some not included. There are about 120,000 clones in the sample; approximately 80% occur only once, and less than 7.5% lies in the top ten.

The rearrangement joins TRBV27 to TRBJ2-7; D might be TRBD1 (6 bases). Sequenced input: PBMCs. This sequence was found in a young man in good health and CMV-seropositive. The CDR3 DNA is TGTGCCAGCAGTTCCCTGCTCAGGGGCGAGCAGTACTTC. Residues: CASSSLLRGEQYF.